These 29 T cell receptor beta chains share one sample of origin, sequenced in a study of blood T cell repertoires in COVID-19. The repertoire was sequenced with immunoSEQ multiplex PCR; TCRdb's copy has only in-frame clones and lacks some. This sample has more than 150,000 clones, with about 88% found just once. Specimen: peripheral blood. The source of these receptors is a man aged 35 to 55 with active or convalescent COVID-19.

Of note for this clone: Other DNA sequences of this sample code for an identical CDR3. The gene calls are TRBV19 and TRBJ1-5; TRBD1 is a possible D gene (5 bases). V was pared by 8 bases and J by 2 bases, with 10 bases between. Germline V gene data show CDR1 as LNHDA and CDR2 as SQIVND (reference sequence). This CDR3 has 13 amino acids. DNA for the CDR3: TGTGCCAGTCAGGCGGGGGGCAATCAGCCCCAGCATTTT. The encoded protein is CASQAGGNQPQHF.

The chain combines TRBV14 with TRBJ1-3, with TRBD1 matching over 7 bases. V dropped 4 bases and J dropped 3; count of bases not matched to a gene: 3. Germline loops: CDR1 SGHDN, CDR2 FVKESK. This CDR3 comprises 14 residues. The CDR3: CASSPRQGGNTIYF. In DNA form, the CDR3 reads TGTGCCAGCAGCCCGCGACAGGGTGGAAACACCATATATTTT.

This clone was seen once. J is TRBJ2-7 and V is TRBV7-2; 8 bases are a match to TRBD1. Germline-derived CDR1 and CDR2 are SGHTA and FQGNSA. V dropped 2 bases and J dropped 5; count of bases not matched to a gene: 2. This CDR3 comprises 13 residues. The CDR3 DNA reads as TGTGCCAGCAGCTTAACGGGACAGGACGAGCAGTACTTC. Translation gives CASSLTGQDEQYF.

This chain connects TRBV27 to TRBJ1-5; D may be TRBD1 (6 bases). Germline V lookup: CDR1 MNHEY, CDR2 SMNVEV (reference sequence). CDR3 length: 14 amino acids. The ends were cut back, 5 bases at V and 7 bases at J, with 15 bases in the middle. CDR3 bases: TGTGCCAGCAGTCCCTGGGGGGGCGAACAGCCCCAGCATTTT. Residues: CASSPWGGEQPQHF.

The gene calls are TRBV28 and TRBJ2-7; tentatively, D is TRBD2 (6 bases). Between the trimmed V and J ends, which lost 6 bases and 3 bases, there was a span of 15 bases. The CDR3 consists of 14 residues. CDR1 is MDHEN and CDR2 is SYDVKM in the germline V gene. This CDR3 reads CASRGSGIIYEQYF. For the CDR3, the DNA is TGTGCCAGCAGAGGTAGCGGCATAATCTACGAGCAGTACTTC.

As regards this clone: The junction does not match germline at one end; this may be a read error. Other nucleotide sequences from this sample produce the same CDR3. This chain joins TRBV30 and TRBJ2-7, with TRBD1 identical over 9 bases. This CDR3 contains 16 residues. Germline values: CDR1 GTSNPN, CDR2 SVGIG (reference sequence). CDR3: CAWSALHGQGWHEQYF. The CDR3 nucleotides read TGTGCCTGGAGTGCCCTGCACGGACAGGGGTGGCACGAGCAGTACTTT.

The chain joins TRBV29-1 to TRBJ2-2; D perhaps matches TRBD2 (6 bases). Trimming pared 8 bases from V and 2 bases from J, leaving 15 bases between. The CDR3 spans 14 residues. Per germline, CDR1 SQVTM and CDR2 ANQGSEA. The CDR3 bases are TGCAGCACCTCACTAGCAGCAAACACCGGGGAGCTGTTTTTT. As protein: CSTSLAANTGELFF.

CDR3 sequence (DNA): TGTGCCAGCAGTTCCTTGATAGCGGGGGAGCAAGAGACCCAGTACTTC. It specifies CASSSLIAGEQETQYF. The rearrangement links TRBV6-2 or TRBV6-3 to TRBJ2-5, with 9 bases that match TRBD2. This CDR3 is 16 amino acids long. CDR1 is MNHEY, CDR2 SVGEGT, per germline. J gave up 2 bases and V 4 bases, and 8 bases lay outside the gene matches.

The chain combines TRBV27 with TRBJ1-4; D not certain. From germline, CDR1 is MNHEY and CDR2 SMNVEV (reference sequence). V lost 3 bases and J 10 bases, leaving 12 bases between the germline ends. CDR3 length: 13 residues. In DNA, the CDR3 is TGTGCCAGCAGTTTGGAGGGTGCCGGAAAACTGTTTTTT. This gives the protein CASSLEGAGKLFF. Full variable domain (remainder filled in from reference TRBV27 and TRBJ1-4): EAQVTQNPRYLITVTGKKLTVTCSQNMNHEYMSWYRQDPGLGLRQIYYSMNVEVTDKGDVPEGYKVSRKEKRNFPLILESPSPNQTSLYFCASSLEGAGKLFFGSGTQLSVL.

J is TRBJ2-2 and V is TRBV9; 12 positions match TRBD1. The V and J ends lost 3 bases and 7 bases, in that order; junction bases with no gene match: 16. CDR1 SGDLS and CDR2 YYNGEE come from the germline V gene. The CDR3 totals 19 residues. DNA for the CDR3: TGTGCCAGCAGCGCCCCCTCAGCCGGGACAGGGGGCATAGGCGGGGAGCTGTTTTTT. Amino acid sequence: CASSAPSAGTGGIGGELFF.

This sequence joins TRBV6-1 and TRBJ1-5, with 9 positions matching TRBD1. Trimming at V came to 5 bases and at J to 0 bases, leaving 2 bases not matched to a gene. The CDR3 runs to 15 residues. Per the germline V gene, CDR1 is MNHNS and CDR2 is SASEGT. The CDR3 sequence is CASSPGQGSNQPQHF. CDR3 sequence (DNA): TGTGCCAGCAGTCCGGGACAGGGTAGCAATCAGCCCCAGCATTTT.

This chain joins TRBV12-5 and TRBJ1-5; D is unclear. V was clipped by 1 base and J by 3 bases, with 7 bases between them. CDR1 LGHNT and CDR2 FRNRAP come from the germline V gene. The CDR3 is made up of 14 amino acids. The CDR3 DNA reads TGTGCTAGTGGTTTGGAAACAGTCAATCAGCCCCAGCATTTT. Its protein product is CASGLETVNQPQHF.

The gene calls are TRBV6-1 and TRBJ2-3, with D possibly being TRBD2 (5 bases). The CDR3 contains 17 residues. Trimming shortened V by 2 bases and J by 5 bases, and 20 bases separated the two germline ends. CDR1 MNHNS and CDR2 SASEGT come from the germline V gene. In nucleotides, the CDR3 is TGTGCCAGCAGTGAACGGTTAGGCGGGTCTCCGGGAGATACGCAGTATTTT. This codes for CASSERLGGSPGDTQYF.

In its sample, this clone was seen once. The V and J genes are TRBV3-1 (or the pseudogene TRBV3-2) and TRBJ2-3; 8 bases line up with TRBD1. After removal of 2 bases from V and 2 bases from J, the junction contained 18 bases not matched to a gene. This CDR3 is built from 20 residues. Germline values: CDR1 LGHDT, CDR2 YNNKEL (reference sequence). CDR3 sequence reads: CASSQSPRGRRGPDTDTQYF. In DNA form, the CDR3 reads TGTGCCAGCAGCCAAAGCCCCAGGGGGCGTAGGGGGCCGGACACAGATACGCAGTATTTT.

J is TRBJ1-5 and V is TRBV5-1, with D perhaps TRBD1 (6 bases). The CDR3 contains 15 residues. The germline V gene encodes CDR1 SGHRS and CDR2 YFSETQ. Deletions cut 4 bases from V and 0 bases from J, with 11 bases between. CDR3 amino acids: CASSPDSYSNQPQHF. Written as DNA, the CDR3 is TGCGCCAGCAGCCCGGACAGCTATAGCAATCAGCCCCAGCATTTT.

The chain has TRBV15 and TRBJ1-3, with TRBD1 identical over 7 bases. The ends lost 0 bases at V and 2 bases at J; junction bases unmatched: 7. The CDR3 is 17 amino acids. Germline CDR1 LNHNV, CDR2 YYDKDF (reference sequence). Here the CDR3 reads CATSRDLKGATGNTIYF. The CDR3 region has the DNA TGTGCCACCAGCAGAGACCTAAAGGGGGCGACTGGAAACACCATATATTTT.

The chain combines TRBV11-2 with TRBJ2-3, with D hard to call. The CDR3 runs 12 residues. The germline V gene encodes CDR1 SGHAT and CDR2 FQNNGV. Trimming took 7 bases from V and 6 from J, leaving 11 bases between them. As DNA, the CDR3 is TGTGCCAGCATTTCATACGGGGATACGCAGTATTTT. This codes for CASISYGDTQYF. The full variable domain, with the rest looked up from reference TRBV11-2 and TRBJ2-3, is EAGVAQSPRYKIIEKRQSVAFWCNPISGHATLYWYQQILGQGPKLLIQFQNNGVVDDSQLPKDRFSAERLKGVDSTLKIQPAKLEDSAVYLCASISYGDTQYFGPGTRLTVL.

This clone was found once. The CDR3 here is CASSPSTGTYEQYF. For the CDR3, the DNA is TGTGCCAGCAGTCCGTCGACAGGGACCTACGAGCAGTACTTC. The rearrangement links TRBV6-1 to TRBJ2-7, with 7 nucleotides matching TRBD1. CDR1 and CDR2 (germline): MNHNS, SASEGT. Trimming at V came to 5 bases and at J to 2 bases, leaving 6 bases not matched to a gene. The CDR3 extends over 14 amino acids.

This clone was detected a few times. CDR3 DNA sequence: TGTGCCAGCAGAGCTGCGGGACAGATTAATTCACCCCTCCACTTT. It specifies CASRAAGQINSPLHF. The chain uses TRBV27 and TRBJ1-6; 7 bases map to TRBD1. With 6 bases clipped from V and 6 bases from J, the junction kept 8 bases outside the gene matches. The CDR3 length is 15 residues. CDR1 and CDR2 from the germline V gene are MNHEY and SMNVEV (reference sequence).

This chain uses TRBV7-9 with TRBJ1-2, with TRBD1 as a possible D gene (5 bases). Germline assignment: CDR1 SEHNR and CDR2 FQNEAQ (reference sequence). V was shortened by 4 bases and J by 1 base, with 10 bases between the two germline ends. This CDR3 comprises 14 residues. The CDR3: CASSSGRGNYGYTF. The CDR3 region has the DNA TGTGCCAGCAGCTCCGGAAGGGGTAACTATGGCTACACCTTC.

The genes are TRBV6-5 and TRBJ2-3, with D tentatively TRBD2 (5 bases). Between the trimmed V and J ends, which lost 8 bases and 8 bases, there was a span of 17 bases. CDR1 and CDR2 (germline): MNHEY, SVGAGI. The CDR3 runs 13 residues. CDR3 bases: TGTGCCAGCCGACCCGCTGCCGAGGGTACGCAGTATTTT. Translation: CASRPAAEGTQYF.

The chain employs TRBV2 and TRBJ2-7; D possibly corresponds to TRBD1 (6 bases). V lost 8 bases and J 0 bases, leaving 11 bases between the germline ends. Germline CDR1 is SNHLY and CDR2 is FYNNEI. The CDR3 spans 13 residues. CDR3 residues: CASGDTYSYEQYF. The CDR3 region has the DNA TGTGCCAGCGGGGACACATACTCCTACGAGCAGTACTTC.

This chain links TRBV28 with TRBJ2-7; 10 positions agree with TRBD1. The CDR3 extends over 15 amino acids. CDR1 is MDHEN, CDR2 SYDVKM, per germline. V was clipped by 4 bases and J by 4 bases; unmatched bases: 7. CDR3 sequence: CASSSSDRGFYEQYF. The CDR3 bases are TGTGCCAGCAGTTCCTCGGACAGGGGGTTTTACGAGCAGTACTTC.

The chain has TRBV18 and TRBJ2-7, with D hard to call. There are 14 residues in the CDR3. The V gene lost 3 bases and the J gene lost 3 bases, with 12 bases spanning the gap. Germline V lookup: CDR1 KGHSH, CDR2 LQKENI. This chain's CDR3 is CASSPSQELYEQYF. The CDR3, as DNA: TGTGCCAGCTCACCGAGTCAAGAGCTCTACGAGCAGTACTTC.

This chain connects TRBV6-5 to TRBJ1-2; D might be TRBD1 (6 bases). Trimming removed 4 bases at V and 6 bases at J, with 18 bases between. Germline V gene lookup returns CDR1 MNHEY and CDR2 SVGAGI. The CDR3 contains 15 residues. The CDR3 sequence: CASSFGADSPNGYTF. Here the CDR3 DNA reads TGTGCCAGCAGTTTTGGGGCGGACAGTCCCAATGGCTACACCTTC.

The chain couples TRBV6-5 to TRBJ1-2, with a possible D match to TRBD1 (6 bases). Germline V gene lookup returns CDR1 MNHEY and CDR2 SVGAGI. Trimming took 5 bases from V and 4 from J, leaving 11 bases between them. The CDR3 is 13 amino acids. The CDR3 reads CASSRGGVYGYTF. DNA of the CDR3: TGTGCCAGCAGTAGGGGGGGCGTCTATGGCTACACCTTC.

V usage is TRBV12-3 or TRBV12-4 and J usage is TRBJ2-7, with 7 bases lining up with TRBD1. The CDR3 sequence is 12 residues long. The CDR3 DNA reads as TGTGCTACGGGACAGCCCTCAGGAGAGCAGTACTTC. Its protein product is CATGQPSGEQYF.

The chain employs TRBV10-3 and TRBJ1-5, with D possibly being TRBD1 (5 bases). This CDR3 spans 15 amino acids. The germline V gene encodes CDR1 ENHRY and CDR2 SYGVKD. V was trimmed by 2 bases and J by 0 bases, leaving 8 bases between them. The CDR3 DNA follows: TGTGCCATCAGTGAGAAGGGGATTAGCAATCAGCCCCAGCATTTT. Protein: CAISEKGISNQPQHF.

The chain couples TRBV7-9 to TRBJ1-3; 7 bases are a match to TRBD1. J lost 4 bases, V lost 3 bases, and 3 bases had no gene match. Germline CDR1 and CDR2: SEHNR and FQNEAQ (reference sequence). The CDR3 extends over 14 amino acids. CDR3 amino acids: CASSLTGMGNTIYF. The CDR3 bases are TGTGCCAGCAGCTTGACAGGGATGGGAAACACCATATATTTT.